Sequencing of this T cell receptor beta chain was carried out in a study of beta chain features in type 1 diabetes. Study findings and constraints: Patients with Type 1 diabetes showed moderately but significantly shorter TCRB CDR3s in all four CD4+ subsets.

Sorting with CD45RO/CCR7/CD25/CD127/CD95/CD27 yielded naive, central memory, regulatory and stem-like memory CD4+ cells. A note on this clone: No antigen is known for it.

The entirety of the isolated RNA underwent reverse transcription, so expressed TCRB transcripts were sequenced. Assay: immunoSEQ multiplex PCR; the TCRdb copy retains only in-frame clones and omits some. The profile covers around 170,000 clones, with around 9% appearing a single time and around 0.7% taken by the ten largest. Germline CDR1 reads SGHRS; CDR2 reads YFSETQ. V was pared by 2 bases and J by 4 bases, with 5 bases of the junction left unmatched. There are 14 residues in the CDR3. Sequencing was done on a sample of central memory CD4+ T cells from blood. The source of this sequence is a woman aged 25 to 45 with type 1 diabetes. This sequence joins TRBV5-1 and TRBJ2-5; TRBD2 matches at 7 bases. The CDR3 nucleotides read TGCGCCAGCAGCTTTTCCCCGGGGGGAGAGACCCAGTACTTC. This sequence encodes CASSFSPGGETQYF.